Sequencing of this TCR beta chain was carried out in a study of molecular identifiers for immune sequencing clone quantification. At the level of the study: Replicates involved a five-way split of RNA from roughly 21,000 or 96,000 naive CD8 cells, with sequencing of four.

This clonotype was recorded many times. The antigen is not known. TCRdb reprocessed the PCR reads via MiXCR and lists one record per CDR3 protein. The profile shows around 320,000 distinct CDR3 sequences, roughly 24% of them singletons. Between the trimmed V and J ends, which lost 0 bases and 7 bases, there was a span of 10 bases. Germline-derived CDR1 and CDR2 are MGHRA and YSYEKL. CDR3 length: 13 residues. Study observations and caveats: Sizes of highly expanded clones could be underestimated through identical TCRs sharing a barcode. Clones above 20 RNA copies contained over 98% of effector molecules and under 1% of naive molecules.

This sequence originates from a human donor in good health. Some libraries in this study had Jurkat cell RNA spiked in. Sequences were obtained from naive CD8+ T cells from blood, with Jurkat cell RNA spiked in. Subset defined: FACS-sorted CD8+CD4-CCR7+CD45RA+ naive T cells. The chain is built from TRBV4-1 and TRBJ2-7; D is unresolved. CDR3 in amino acids: CASSQDLQQEQYF. Here the CDR3 DNA reads TGCGCCAGCAGCCAAGATCTTCAGCAGGAGCAGTACTTC.